Each of the 29 T cell receptor beta chains below was sequenced from the same sample in a study of T cells in Graves' hyperthyroidism and ophthalmopathy. The CDR3 regions of TCR beta were amplified from RNA transcripts. Primed by the HTBI set, a first-round RT-PCR was run on the TCR CDR3. Each CDR3 protein is one row after TCRdb ran MiXCR on the multiplex PCR reads. Of a few hundred thousand distinct CDR3 sequences in the sample, roughly a sixth are singletons; the top ten hold around 32%. Sequenced material: blood. The origin of the receptors is a woman between 25 and 40 years old with Graves' ophthalmopathy.

The V and J genes are TRBV29-1 and TRBJ2-7, with no clear D. The CDR3 spans 13 residues. The germline V gene encodes CDR1 SQVTM and CDR2 ANQGSEA. Trimming removed 3 bases at V and 5 bases at J, with 14 bases between. CDR3 in amino acids: CSVDEVVGHEQYF. The DNA of the CDR3 is TGCAGCGTTGATGAGGTAGTAGGCCACGAGCAGTACTTC.

This clonotype has at least ten counts. J is TRBJ2-7 and V is TRBV6-2 or TRBV6-3, with TRBD2 matching over 8 bases. The CDR3 is made up of 17 amino acids. The V gene end was trimmed by 0 bases and the J gene end by 4 bases; junction bases not matched to a gene: 11. Germline CDR1 and CDR2: MNHEY and SVGEGT. The CDR3 region has the DNA TGTGCCAGCAGTTACTCGTTCGACGGCCGGGAGGGATACGAGCAGTACTTC. Translation gives CASSYSFDGREGYEQYF.

This clonotype has a count of ten or more. The V and J genes are TRBV2 and TRBJ2-7; no reliable D call. The CDR3 has 16 amino acids. Per the germline V gene, CDR1 is SNHLY and CDR2 is FYNNEI. Trimming took off 5 bases at V and 6 bases at J, with 23 bases between the two ends. The CDR3 nucleotides are TGTGCCAGCAGTAATATCCACTCCAGGAGAGCCAGCGAGCAGTACTTC. It is translated as CASSNIHSRRASEQYF.

This clonotype was detected ten times or more. The chain carries TRBV7-9 and TRBJ1-5; no definite D call. V was trimmed by 2 bases and J by 4 bases, leaving 3 bases between them. There are 12 residues in the CDR3. Germline V gene lookup returns CDR1 SEHNR and CDR2 FQNEAQ (reference sequence). This chain's CDR3 is CASSLQNQPQHF. In nucleotides, the CDR3 is TGTGCCAGCAGCTTACAGAATCAGCCCCAGCATTTT. Based on the CDR3 plus reference TRBV7-9 and TRBJ1-5, the full variable domain is DTGVSQNPRHKITKRGQNVTFRCDPISEHNRLYWYRQTLGQGPEFLTYFQNEAQLEKSRLLSDRFSAERPKGSFSTLEIQRTEQGDSAMYLCASSLQNQPQHFGDGTRLSIL.

This clonotype showed up many times. This sequence joins TRBV20-1 and TRBJ2-5, with 8 positions matching TRBD2. This CDR3 has 13 amino acids. V shed 1 base, J shed 5 bases, and the junction held 3 bases outside the gene matches. Germline V gene data show CDR1 as DFQATT and CDR2 as SNEGSKA (reference sequence). The CDR3 spells CSARGTSRETQYF. The CDR3 DNA follows: TGCAGTGCTAGAGGGACTAGCCGGGAGACCCAGTACTTC.

This clonotype was found many times. The genes are TRBV12-3 or TRBV12-4 and TRBJ1-3; no firm D call. V lost 7 bases, J lost 4 bases, and 11 bases lay in between. This CDR3 is 13 amino acids long. CDR3 nucleotides: TGTGCCAGCATCCAGGAGATCGGAAACACCATATATTTT. It codes for CASIQEIGNTIYF.

In this sample, this clonotype turned up a few times. The rearrangement joins TRBV24-1 to TRBJ2-3; 7 bases match TRBD1. Germline V gives CDR1 KGHDR, CDR2 SFDVKD. V lost 3 bases to trimming and J lost 11 bases; unmatched junction nucleotides: 4. The CDR3 spans 12 residues. The CDR3 nucleotides are TGTGCCACCAGTGATGAGGGGGCAGGGCAGTATTTT. It translates to CATSDEGAGQYF.

This clonotype has a count of ten or more. The chain couples TRBV20-1 to TRBJ2-1; no firm D call. CDR3 length: 10 amino acids. The V gene's germline CDR1 is DFQATT and CDR2 SNEGSKA (reference sequence). The CDR3 nucleotides are TGCAGCGGCTCCTACAATGAGCAGTTCTTC. This encodes CSGSYNEQFF.

This chain uses TRBV6-1 with TRBJ1-2; D is uncertain. CDR1 and CDR2 from the germline V gene are MNHNS and SASEGT. V lost 6 bases and J 8 bases, leaving 10 bases between the germline ends. This CDR3 has 11 amino acids. The CDR3 DNA follows: TGTGCCAGCAGGGAAATGGACGGCTACACCTTC. Translated: CASREMDGYTF.

The chain employs TRBV20-1 and TRBJ2-1; 11 bases agree with TRBD2. This CDR3 region has 14 residues. Per germline, CDR1 DFQATT and CDR2 SNEGSKA (reference sequence). The ends lost 5 bases at V and 7 bases at J; junction bases unmatched: 7. In DNA form, the CDR3 reads TGCAGTGCTGTACTAGCGGGGGATTTAAATGAGCAGTTCTTC. Encoded protein: CSAVLAGDLNEQFF.

This clonotype has a count of ten or more. V gene TRBV12-3 or TRBV12-4 combines with J gene TRBJ2-7; D is possibly TRBD1 (6 bases). Deletions cut 5 bases from V and 3 bases from J, with 11 bases between. This CDR3 is 13 amino acids long. The chain's CDR3 is CASSPGHRYEQYF. In DNA, the CDR3 is TGTGCCAGCAGTCCGGGACACCGCTACGAGCAGTACTTC.

This clonotype was seen repeatedly, ten times or more. This chain links TRBV5-4 with TRBJ2-3; D ambiguous. V was cut by 6 bases and J by 5 bases, with 7 bases left in between. The length of the CDR3 is 11 residues. Germline values: CDR1 SGHNT, CDR2 YYREEE (reference sequence). CDR3 in amino acids: CASTQVDTQYF. The CDR3 coding sequence is TGTGCCAGCACCCAAGTAGATACGCAGTATTTT.

This clonotype was seen repeatedly, ten times or more. CDR3 DNA: TGTGCCAGCAGTGGCCCCAGGGGTATCCCCTACAATGAGCAGTTCTTC. It encodes CASSGPRGIPYNEQFF. The chain joins TRBV6-1 to TRBJ2-1; D possibly corresponds to TRBD1 (6 bases). The CDR3 is 16 amino acids. Trimming removed 4 bases from V and 2 bases from J, with 15 bases in between. CDR1 is MNHNS, CDR2 SASEGT, per germline.

CDR3 sequence: CASSLRAGGPPGELFF. CDR3 nucleotides: TGTGCCAGCAGTTTACGGGCGGGAGGGCCCCCCGGGGAGCTGTTTTTT. The chain is built from TRBV12-3 or TRBV12-4 and TRBJ2-2, with 9 bases fitting TRBD2. The CDR3 runs to 16 residues. Trimming took 2 bases from V and 6 from J; bases not matched to a gene: 7.

This clonotype occurred many times. The chain employs TRBV30 and TRBJ1-5; tentatively, D is TRBD1 (6 bases). The germline gives CDR1 GTSNPN, CDR2 SVGIG (reference sequence). The V end was cut by 2 bases, the J end by 4 bases, with 15 bases between. This CDR3 is 15 amino acids long. Here the CDR3 DNA reads TGTGCCTGGAGTCATTCGACAGGTATTAATCAGCCCCAGCATTTT. Amino acids: CAWSHSTGINQPQHF.

Only a few counts were recorded for this clonotype. Likely a read error: the CDR3 ends without its conserved phenylalanine or tryptophan. CDR3 in amino acids: CASSSRRDLGTEAFL. The CDR3 bases are TGTGCCAGCAGCTCGAGACGGGACTTGGGAACTGAAGCTTTCCTT. The J gene is TRBJ1-1, the V gene TRBV7-8; possibly TRBD1 for D (5 bases). The CDR3 spans 15 residues. CDR1 and CDR2 from the germline V gene are SGHVS and FQNEAQ. The germline V and J ends were trimmed by 4 bases and 5 bases, with 17 bases remaining between them.

This clonotype appeared many times. The chain recombines TRBV28 with TRBJ1-5; D is unresolved. Looked up from germline, CDR1 is MDHEN and CDR2 is SYDVKM. The length of the CDR3 is 12 residues. Trimming removed 6 bases at V and 6 bases at J, with 9 bases between. The DNA for the CDR3 is TGTGCCAGCAGCGACCCCTTTCAGCCCCAGCATTTT. It yields the protein CASSDPFQPQHF. The entire variable domain, with the rest obtained from reference TRBV28 and TRBJ1-5, is as follows: DVKVTQSSRYLVKRTGEKVFLECVQDMDHENMFWYRQDPGLGLRLIYFSYDVKMKEKGDIPEGYSVSREKKERFSLILESASTNQTSMYLCASSDPFQPQHFGDGTRLSIL.

Details on this clonotype: This may be a read error: a much more frequent sequence differs by one nucleotide. CDR3 protein: CASSYFLNQPQYF. As DNA, the CDR3 is TGTGCCAGCAGTTATTTTTTGAATCAGCCCCAGTATTTT. The V and J genes are TRBV27 and TRBJ1-5; D gene unclear. The last part of the DNA fits TRBJ2-3 better; the J call may be wrong. Germline-derived CDR1 and CDR2 are MNHEY and SMNVEV (reference sequence). This CDR3 region has 13 residues.

Of note for this clonotype: This may come from a read error, since a much larger clone is one base off. V and J are TRBV20-1 and TRBJ1-5; D is perhaps TRBD1 (5 bases). Germline-derived CDR1 and CDR2 are DFQATT and SNEGSKA (reference sequence). The CDR3 is made up of 14 amino acids. V was pared by 5 bases and J by 5 bases, with 16 bases between. The CDR3 bases are TGCAGTGCTCCCCCGGCAGGGCCCGATCAGCCCCAGCATTTT. Encoded protein: CSAPPAGPDQPQHF.

This clonotype was recorded many times. The chain has TRBV19 and TRBJ1-1, with D unresolved. The CDR3 runs to 14 residues. V was trimmed by 2 bases and J by 4 bases, leaving 11 bases between them. Germline assignment: CDR1 LNHDA and CDR2 SQIVND (reference sequence). The CDR3 reads CASSITGGGTEAFF. The DNA of the CDR3 is TGTGCCAGTAGTATAACTGGAGGAGGCACTGAAGCTTTCTTT.

This clonotype was seen at least ten times. CDR3 sequence reads: CASSPRRGTGLYEQYF. As DNA, the CDR3 is TGTGCCAGCAGTCCTCGGCGGGGGACAGGGCTATACGAGCAGTACTTC. The rearrangement links TRBV28 to TRBJ2-7; TRBD1 agrees at 9 bases. The CDR3 loop spans 16 amino acids. Germline V lookup: CDR1 MDHEN, CDR2 SYDVKM. Losses at the gene ends were 5 bases for V and 4 bases for J; bases not matched to a gene: 12.

At least ten counts were recorded for this clonotype. In nucleotides, the CDR3 is TGTGCCAGCAGCTTAGGCCGGAGGGCGGGTGCTTTCTTT. Encoded protein: CASSLGRRAGAFF. The chain couples TRBV13 to TRBJ1-1, with D hard to call. This CDR3 has 13 residues. Germline V CDR1 and CDR2: PRHDT, FYEKMQ (reference sequence). The germline V and J ends were trimmed by 0 bases and 11 bases, with 13 bases remaining between them.

The chain employs TRBV6-2 or TRBV6-3 and TRBJ2-5; no clear D. CDR3 length equals 11 residues. V dropped 8 bases and J dropped 4 bases, with 8 bases sitting between them. The germline V gene has CDR1 MNHEY and CDR2 SVGEGT. The CDR3 DNA reads as TGTGCCAGCGGGATGGGAGAGACCCAGTACTTC. Translating gives CASGMGETQYF.

The J gene is TRBJ2-3, the V gene TRBV20-1, with a possible D match to TRBD2 (6 bases). Per germline, CDR1 DFQATT and CDR2 SNEGSKA (reference sequence). Trimming stripped 6 bases from V and 4 bases from J, with 17 bases between. This CDR3 spans 14 amino acids. CDR3 DNA: TGCAGTGCCGTCGTAGCGGTTAGCGCAGATACGCAGTATTTT. It is translated as CSAVVAVSADTQYF.

The V and J genes are TRBV19 and TRBJ2-7; TRBD2 agrees at 7 bases. Trimming took 5 bases from V and 3 from J; bases not matched to a gene: 7. CDR3 length equals 14 residues. Germline V lookup: CDR1 LNHDA, CDR2 SQIVND (reference sequence). The CDR3 is CASSFGTTSYEQYF. As DNA, the CDR3 is TGTGCCAGTAGTTTTGGGACTACCAGCTACGAGCAGTACTTC.

This clonotype has just a few counts. This chain connects TRBV4-1 to TRBJ1-1, with TRBD1 matching 10 bases. The V gene's germline CDR1 is MGHRA and CDR2 YSYEKL. The CDR3 contains 15 residues. The junction had 8 bases not matched to a gene; V was cut back by 5 bases and J by 5 bases. The CDR3 sequence: CASSRIDRGHTEAFF. The CDR3 DNA reads as TGCGCCAGCAGCAGGATAGACAGGGGGCATACTGAAGCTTTCTTT.

This CDR3 reads CATSHGAAGIYNEQFF. The CDR3, as DNA: TGTGCCACTTCTCATGGGGCGGCAGGGATTTACAATGAGCAGTTCTTC. The gene calls are TRBV15 and TRBJ2-1, with D possibly being TRBD1 (5 bases). Germline V gene sequence: CDR1 LNHNV, CDR2 YYDKDF (reference sequence). The V end was cut by 9 bases, the J end by 4 bases, with 22 bases between. CDR3 size: 16 residues. The variable domain in full, completed from reference TRBV15 and TRBJ2-1, reads DAMVIQNPRYQVTQFGKPVTLSCSQTLNHNVMYWYQQKSSQAPKLLFHYYDKDFNNEADTPDNFQSRRPNTSFCFLDIRSPGLGDTAMYLCATSHGAAGIYNEQFFGPGTRLTVL.

The CDR3 DNA sequence: TGCAGTGCTAGGAGGCGCGGGTTAAGAAACACCATATATTTT. Translated: CSARRRGLRNTIYF. This chain connects TRBV20-1 to TRBJ1-3; no definite D call. V lost 3 bases and J lost 5, with 14 bases in between. The CDR3 totals 14 residues. CDR1 and CDR2 from the germline V gene are DFQATT and SNEGSKA (reference sequence).

This clonotype occurred a few times. The chain recombines TRBV20-1 with TRBJ1-5; perhaps TRBD1 as D (6 bases). The CDR3 spans 15 residues. From germline, CDR1 is DFQATT and CDR2 SNEGSKA (reference sequence). V dropped 4 bases and J dropped 2 bases, with 15 bases sitting between them. CDR3 sequence (DNA): TGCAGTGCTATAGACCCCAGGGGCGGCAATCAGCCCCAGCATTTT. Residues: CSAIDPRGGNQPQHF.